What follows describes a single TCR beta chain. Other nucleotide sequences in the sample specify the same CDR3. This sample was included in a study of blood T cell repertoires in COVID-19. The wider study: In each case, the material was cDNA or gDNA derived from T cells, B-cell-depleted T cells, or PBMCs.

Original processing methods: Reference gene primer amplification in the assay estimated nucleated cell counts. TCRdb's copy holds only in-frame clones and misses some; the assay was immunoSEQ multiplex PCR. That table is the source of V, J and clone size, and D and trimming were worked out from the DNA. This table holds 150,000 to 200,000 clones, approximately 82% found once. Enrolment of Seattle patients took place during active infection, and they were followed longitudinally. The CDR3 runs to 13 residues. J lost 5 bases, V lost 4 bases, and 1 base had no gene match. CDR1 and CDR2 (germline): SGHAT, FQNNGV.

The sample was peripheral blood. The TCR was taken from a woman aged 40-49 years with COVID-19, enrolled during active disease. The V gene is TRBV11-2, the J gene TRBJ2-5, with TRBD1 identical over 10 bases. The CDR3 DNA reads TGTGCCAGCAGCTCGGACAGGGGGGAGACCCAGTACTTC. Its translation is CASSSDRGETQYF.